The clone carrying this T cell receptor (beta chain) was seen more than once but under ten times. Its antigen remains unknown. The sample is drawn from a study of T cell repertoires in cytomegalovirus infection. The CDR3 is 12 residues long. CDR1 is LNHDA, CDR2 SQIVND, per germline (reference sequence). V lost 3 bases to trimming and J lost 9 bases, with 9 bases between them. TCRdb called the reads again in MiXCR, with one record for every CDR3 protein. This table holds about 920,000 distinct CDR3 sequences, about a third found once. V is TRBV19 and J is TRBJ2-1; D is unresolved. This clonotype was sampled from a human donor in good health (CMV status not recorded). Some clones in this sample may be carry-over from other donors' samples. The sequencing used cultured CD8+ T cells from PBMCs, collected from culture after CMV antigen stimulation. This CDR3 is CASSMSFIEQFF. The CDR3 nucleotides are TGTGCCAGTAGTATGAGTTTCATTGAGCAGTTCTTC.